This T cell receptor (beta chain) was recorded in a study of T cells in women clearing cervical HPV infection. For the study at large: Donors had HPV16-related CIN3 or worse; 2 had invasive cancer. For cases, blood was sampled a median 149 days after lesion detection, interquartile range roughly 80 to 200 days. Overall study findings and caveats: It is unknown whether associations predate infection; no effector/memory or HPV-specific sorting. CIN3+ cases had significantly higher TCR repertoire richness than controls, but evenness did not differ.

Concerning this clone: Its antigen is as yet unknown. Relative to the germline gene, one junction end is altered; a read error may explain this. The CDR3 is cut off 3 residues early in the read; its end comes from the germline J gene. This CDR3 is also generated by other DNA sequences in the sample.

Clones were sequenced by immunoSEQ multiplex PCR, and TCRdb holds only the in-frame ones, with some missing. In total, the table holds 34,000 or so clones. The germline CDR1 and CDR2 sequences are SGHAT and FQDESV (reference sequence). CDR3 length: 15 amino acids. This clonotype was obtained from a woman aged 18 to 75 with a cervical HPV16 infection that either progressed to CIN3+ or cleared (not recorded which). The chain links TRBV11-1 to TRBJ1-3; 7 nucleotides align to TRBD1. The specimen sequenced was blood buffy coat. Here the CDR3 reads CASSSGQIPGNTIYF. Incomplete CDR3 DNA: TGTGCCAGCAGCTCGGGACAGATCCCTGGAAACACT. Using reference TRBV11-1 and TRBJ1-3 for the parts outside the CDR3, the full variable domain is EAEVAQSPRYKITEKSQAVAFWCDPISGHATLYWYRQILGQGPELLVQFQDESVVDDSQLPKDRFSAERLKGVDSTLKIQPAELGDSAMYLCASSSGQIPGNTIYFGEGSWLTVV.